This entry describes one T cell receptor beta chain. Its target is not known. The V and J ends lost 1 base and 2 bases, in that order; junction bases with no gene match: 5. The germline V gene has CDR1 SGHVS and CDR2 FNYEAQ. This CDR3 region has 16 residues. This sample stems from a study of T cell repertoires in cytomegalovirus infection. Study-wide context: In the study, CMV epitopes included recently identified HLA-C-restricted and well-studied HLA-B-restricted ones. Study-level points and caveats: Pooled public TCR beta family frequency picked out CMV carriers with the relevant HLA.

TCRdb redid the calling of the reads with MiXCR, one entry per CDR3 protein. The data show a few hundred thousand distinct CDR3 sequences, with 40% seen just once and 48% held by the top ten. J is TRBJ2-1 and V is TRBV7-6; 7 bases are a match to TRBD2. This TCR was sampled from a human donor in good health (CMV status not recorded). Some clones in this sample may be carry-over from other donors' samples. This material consisted of cultured PBMCs, taken from culture after CMV antigen stimulation. DNA of the CDR3: TGTGCCAGCAGCTTAGTGTTCGCGGGAGCCTACAATGAGCAGTTCTTC. Protein product: CASSLVFAGAYNEQFF.